Presented here are 10 T cell receptor beta chains from one specimen sequenced in a study of T-cell memory formation after mild COVID-19. TCRdb re-analysed the 5' RACE reads in MiXCR, keeping a single row per CDR3 protein. The table shows 250,000 to 300,000 distinct CDR3 sequences, with 18% occurring only once. The sequenced material came from PBMCs or a T cell subset sorted from them (not recorded which). These TCRs come from a man between 18 and 35 years old who had mild COVID-19 (a few samples of this study predate the infection). Cell type and time point are not known.

The gene calls are TRBV9 and TRBJ1-6, with unresolved D. Germline V gives CDR1 SGDLS, CDR2 YYNGEE. V lost 4 bases, J lost 8 bases, and 4 bases lay in between. CDR3 length equals 11 residues. CDR3 in amino acids: CASSNDSPLHF. CDR3 in DNA: TGTGCCAGCAGCAACGATTCACCCCTCCACTTT.

This sequence joins TRBV4-1 and TRBJ2-3; possible D gene TRBD2, 5 bases. The length of the CDR3 is 14 residues. Trimming stripped 2 bases from V and 4 bases from J, with 10 bases between. CDR1 and CDR2 from the germline V gene are MGHRA and YSYEKL. The CDR3 coding sequence is TGCGCCAGCAGCCAATTTGAGGGTCCAGATACGCAGTATTTT. Translating it yields CASSQFEGPDTQYF.

This sequence joins TRBV5-1 and TRBJ1-1, with D maybe TRBD1 (5 bases). Trimming shortened V by 6 bases and J by 5 bases, and 20 bases separated the two germline ends. The CDR3 spans 15 residues. Germline V gene sequence: CDR1 SGHRS, CDR2 YFSETQ. CDR3 sequence reads: CASTRGGGRETEAFF. CDR3 DNA: TGCGCCAGCACCCGTGGGGGGGGAAGGGAAACTGAAGCTTTCTTT.

This sequence joins TRBV5-1 and TRBJ1-2, with 9 bases that match TRBD1. The V gene end was trimmed by 3 bases and the J gene end by 6 bases; junction bases not matched to a gene: 12. The germline V gene encodes CDR1 SGHRS and CDR2 YFSETQ. The CDR3 has 16 amino acids. The CDR3 loop reads CASSSRTGEIANGYTF. The CDR3 nucleotides read TGCGCCAGCAGCTCACGGACAGGGGAAATCGCCAATGGCTACACCTTC.

The V call is TRBV6-2 or TRBV6-3, the J call TRBJ2-7; D might be TRBD1 (5 bases). CDR3 length equals 16 residues. Germline values: CDR1 MNHEY, CDR2 SVGEGT. V lost 4 bases and J 1 base, leaving 17 bases between the germline ends. The CDR3, as DNA: TGTGCCAGCAGTTCTCGACCAGGGATCCCGTCCTACGAGCAGTACTTC. This translates into CASSSRPGIPSYEQYF.

This clonotype has more than one count but fewer than ten. The chain is built from TRBV20-1 and TRBJ1-1; TRBD1 matches at 10 bases. V lost 3 bases and J lost 4; bases outside the gene matches: 2. This CDR3 region has 13 residues. Germline V gene lookup returns CDR1 DFQATT and CDR2 SNEGSKA (reference sequence). CDR3 region: CSASGQGVTEAFF. The CDR3, as DNA: TGCAGTGCTAGCGGACAGGGGGTCACTGAAGCTTTCTTT.

The V gene is TRBV14, the J gene TRBJ2-6; D gene ambiguous. The germline V and J ends were trimmed by 0 bases and 6 bases, with 21 bases remaining between them. This CDR3 is built from 19 residues. CDR1 is SGHDN and CDR2 is FVKESK in the germline V gene. CDR3 protein: CASSQESWAAGIEANVLTF. For the CDR3, the DNA is TGTGCCAGCAGCCAAGAAAGCTGGGCCGCTGGTATAGAGGCCAACGTCCTGACTTTC.

This clonotype was found a few times. This chain connects TRBV28 to TRBJ2-5; D ambiguous. Trimming removed 5 bases from V and 2 bases from J, with 9 bases in between. CDR3 size: 13 residues. Per germline, CDR1 MDHEN and CDR2 SYDVKM. Written as DNA, the CDR3 is TGTGCCAGCAGTATAGTTGGACAAGAGACCCAGTACTTC. Its translation: CASSIVGQETQYF.

The rearrangement links TRBV6-1 to TRBJ1-4; the D is unclear. The V and J ends lost 6 bases and 4 bases respectively, with 12 bases between them. This CDR3 is 14 amino acids long. The germline gives CDR1 MNHNS, CDR2 SASEGT. The CDR3 spells CASRPTDLNEKLFF. CDR3 sequence (DNA): TGTGCCAGCAGACCGACCGACCTTAATGAAAAACTGTTTTTT.

The chain has TRBV18 and TRBJ2-2, with 9 bases matching TRBD1. The CDR3 is 17 amino acids. Trimming at V came to 3 bases and at J to 7 bases, leaving 12 bases not matched to a gene. Germline-derived CDR1 and CDR2 are KGHSH and LQKENI. The CDR3 here is CASSPYRGQGFHGELFF. CDR3 in DNA: TGTGCCAGCTCACCGTACCGTGGACAGGGGTTTCACGGGGAGCTGTTTTTT.